The TCR beta chain described here comes from a study of spatial heterogeneity in lung cancer. Study-wide context: The count of detected beta-chain sequences consistently exceeded that of alpha-chain sequences.

This clonotype was seen repeatedly, ten times or more. TCRdb re-called the 5' RACE reads through MiXCR, storing one row per CDR3 protein. The sample yields about 30,000 distinct CDR3 sequences, around 8% seen once. CDR3 length: 13 amino acids. Trimming removed 6 bases from V and 3 bases from J, with 12 bases in between. CDR1 is MGHDK and CDR2 is SYGVNS in the germline V gene. Indicated time point: sample taken at primary tumor resection. Researchers sequenced whole RNA taken from tumor, nontumor lung or frozen PBMC without sorting. Donation came from 70 or so patients with untreated early-stage non-small cell lung cancer.

The sequence was obtained from a female donor with early-stage non-small cell lung cancer. Sequencing used PBMCs, obtained at surgery. The chain carries TRBV25-1 and TRBJ2-7; D not resolved. The CDR3 DNA sequence: TGTGCCAGCAGGGACCAAACGGGCTACGAGCAGTACTTC. Amino acid sequence: CASRDQTGYEQYF.